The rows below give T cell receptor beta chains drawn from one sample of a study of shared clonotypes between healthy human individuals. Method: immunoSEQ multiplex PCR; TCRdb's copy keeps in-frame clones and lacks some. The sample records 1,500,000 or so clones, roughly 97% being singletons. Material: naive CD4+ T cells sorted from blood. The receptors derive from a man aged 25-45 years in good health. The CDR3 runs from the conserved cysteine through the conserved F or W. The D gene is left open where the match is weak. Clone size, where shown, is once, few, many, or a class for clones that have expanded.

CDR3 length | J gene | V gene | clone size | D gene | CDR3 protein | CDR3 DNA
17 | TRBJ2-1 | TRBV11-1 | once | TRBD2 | CASSPPLLAGSYNEQFF | TGTGCCAGCAGCCCACCCTTACTAGCGGGCTCCTACAATGAGCAGTTCTTC
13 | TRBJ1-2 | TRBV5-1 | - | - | CASSEDASYGYTF | TGCGCCAGCAGCGAGGACGCTAGCTATGGCTACACCTTC
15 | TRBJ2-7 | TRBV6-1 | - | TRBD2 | CASSDRSGSAYEQYF | TGTGCCAGCAGTGATCGGAGCGGGAGTGCTTACGAGCAGTACTTC
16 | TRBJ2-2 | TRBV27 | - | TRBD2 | CASKRGAGENTGELFF | TGTGCCAGCAAGCGAGGTGCGGGAGAGAACACCGGGGAGCTGTTTTTT
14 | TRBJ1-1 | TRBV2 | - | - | CASSVGVMNTEAFF | TGTGCCAGCAGTGTTGGGGTTATGAACACTGAAGCTTTCTTT
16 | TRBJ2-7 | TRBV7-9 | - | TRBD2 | CASSSSAAGVGHEQYF | TGTGCCAGCAGCTCCAGCGCGGCGGGAGTCGGTCACGAGCAGTACTTC
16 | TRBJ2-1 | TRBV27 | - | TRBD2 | CASSSTSGTSSDEQFF | TGTGCCAGCAGTTCCACGTCAGGGACTAGCTCCGATGAGCAGTTCTTC
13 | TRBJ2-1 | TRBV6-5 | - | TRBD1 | CASSYGGRTGEFF | TGTGCCAGCAGTTACGGGGGTAGGACAGGAGAGTTCTTC
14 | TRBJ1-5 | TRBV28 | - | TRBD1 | CASVQGALSQPQHF | TGTGCCAGCGTACAGGGGGCGCTTAGTCAGCCCCAGCATTTT
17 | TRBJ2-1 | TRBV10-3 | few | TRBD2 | CAISGLAALSSYNEQFF | TGTGCCATCAGTGGCCTAGCGGCCTTGAGCTCCTACAATGAGCAGTTCTTC
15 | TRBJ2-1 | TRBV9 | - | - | CASSLKGDSYNEQFF | TGTGCCAGCAGCTTAAAGGGGGACTCCTACAATGAGCAGTTCTTC
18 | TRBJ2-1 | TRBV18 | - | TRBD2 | CASSPLPGLAGTYNEQFF | TGTGCCAGCTCACCACTCCCCGGTCTAGCGGGGACCTACAATGAGCAGTTCTTC
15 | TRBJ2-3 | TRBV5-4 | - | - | CASSLAQSSTDTQYF | TGTGCCAGCAGCTTGGCACAGTCTAGCACAGATACGCAGTATTTT
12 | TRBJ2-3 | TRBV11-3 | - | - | CASSLSPDTQYF | TGTGCCAGCAGCTTGTCGCCAGATACGCAGTATTTT
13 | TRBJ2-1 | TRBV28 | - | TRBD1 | CASSSQQGYEQFF | TGTGCCAGCAGTTCGCAACAGGGGTATGAGCAGTTCTTC
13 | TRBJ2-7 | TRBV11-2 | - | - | CASSLEGTRRLGF | TGTGCCAGCAGCTTAGAGGGAACAAGGAGACTCGGCTTC
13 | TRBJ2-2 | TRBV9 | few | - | CASSARSTGELFF | TGTGCCAGCAGCGCGCGGAGTACCGGGGAGCTGTTTTTT
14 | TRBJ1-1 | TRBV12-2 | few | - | CASRLETGFTEAFF | TGTGCAAGTCGCTTAGAGACAGGGTTTACTGAAGCTTTCTTT
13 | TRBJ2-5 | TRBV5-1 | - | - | CASSLSGLETQYF | TGCGCCAGCAGCTTGAGCGGGCTGGAGACCCAGTACTTC
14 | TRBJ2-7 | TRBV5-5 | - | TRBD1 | CASRPGQGVYEQYF | TGTGCCAGCAGACCTGGACAGGGAGTCTACGAGCAGTACTTC
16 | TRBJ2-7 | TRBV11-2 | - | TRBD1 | CASSLGPGQGSYEQYF | TGTGCCAGCAGCTTGGGGCCGGGACAGGGCTCCTACGAGCAGTACTTC
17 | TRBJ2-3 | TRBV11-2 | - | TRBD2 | CASSLGLAGRSTDTQYF | TGTGCCAGCAGCTTAGGTCTAGCGGGGCGATCCACAGATACGCAGTATTTT
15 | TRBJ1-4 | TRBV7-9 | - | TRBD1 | CASSTGTGVNEKLFF | TGTGCCAGCAGCACTGGAACAGGGGTTAATGAAAAACTGTTTTTT
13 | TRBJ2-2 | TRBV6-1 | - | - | CASIQRNTGELFF | TGTGCCAGCATCCAGAGAAACACCGGGGAGCTGTTTTTT
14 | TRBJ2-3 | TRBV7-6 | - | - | CASSLVAGTDTQYF | TGTGCCAGCAGCTTAGTGGCAGGCACAGATACGCAGTATTTT